This T cell receptor beta chain was recorded in a study of control samples from healthy donors and cancer patients. Clones were sequenced by immunoSEQ multiplex PCR, and TCRdb holds only the in-frame ones, with some missing. The table records 95,000 to 150,000 clones, roughly 90% of them present only once. Trimming stripped 10 bases from V and 7 bases from J, with 26 bases between. The germline CDR1 and CDR2 sequences are MNHEY and SMNVEV (reference sequence). This CDR3 contains 15 residues. This sequence joins TRBV27 and TRBJ2-7, with D perhaps matching TRBD1 (6 bases). The sequence was collected from a man between 18 and 29 years old in good health. The sample consisted of blood. The CDR3 nucleotides read TGTGCCACCAAGATTGTGTTGGGGGCGCTAAGGGAGCAGTACTTC. Protein sequence: CATKIVLGALREQYF.